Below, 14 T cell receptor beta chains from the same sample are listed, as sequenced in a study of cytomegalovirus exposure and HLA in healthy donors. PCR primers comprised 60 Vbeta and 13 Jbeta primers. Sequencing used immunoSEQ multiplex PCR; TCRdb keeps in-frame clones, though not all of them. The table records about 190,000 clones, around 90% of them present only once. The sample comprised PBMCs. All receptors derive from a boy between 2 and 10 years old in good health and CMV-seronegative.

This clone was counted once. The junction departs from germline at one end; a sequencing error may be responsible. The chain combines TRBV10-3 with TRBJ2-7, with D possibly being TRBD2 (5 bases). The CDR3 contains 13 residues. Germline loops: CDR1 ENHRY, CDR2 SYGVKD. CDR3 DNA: TGTGCCATCAGTGAGCGGGAATCCTCCGAGCAGTACTTC. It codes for CAISERESSEQYF.

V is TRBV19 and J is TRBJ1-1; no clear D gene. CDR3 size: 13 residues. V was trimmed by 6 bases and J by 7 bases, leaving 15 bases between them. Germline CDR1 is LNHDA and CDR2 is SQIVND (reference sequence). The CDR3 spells CASRRHLNDEAFF. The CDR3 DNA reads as TGTGCCAGTAGGAGACACCTAAACGATGAAGCTTTCTTT.

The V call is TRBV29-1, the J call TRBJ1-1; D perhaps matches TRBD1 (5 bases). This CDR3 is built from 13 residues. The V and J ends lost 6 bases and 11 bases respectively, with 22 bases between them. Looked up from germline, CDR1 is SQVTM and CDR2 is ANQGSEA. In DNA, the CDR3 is TGCAGCGTGGAGGGGCGGGCCCGAATGTTGGCTTTCTTT. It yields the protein CSVEGRARMLAFF.

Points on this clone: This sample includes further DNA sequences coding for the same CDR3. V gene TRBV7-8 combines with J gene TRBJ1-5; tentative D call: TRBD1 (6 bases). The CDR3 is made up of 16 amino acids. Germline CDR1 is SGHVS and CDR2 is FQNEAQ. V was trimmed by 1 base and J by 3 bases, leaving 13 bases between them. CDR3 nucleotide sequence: TGTGCCAGCAGCTTAGGTCCTGGGGGCTACAATCAGCCCCAGCATTTT. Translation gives CASSLGPGGYNQPQHF.

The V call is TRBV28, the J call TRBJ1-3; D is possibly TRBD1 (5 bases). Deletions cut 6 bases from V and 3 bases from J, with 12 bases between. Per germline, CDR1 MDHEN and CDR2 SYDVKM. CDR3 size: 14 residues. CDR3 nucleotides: TGTGCCAGCAGGGCTTGGGGCCGTGGAAACACCATATATTTT. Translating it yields CASRAWGRGNTIYF.

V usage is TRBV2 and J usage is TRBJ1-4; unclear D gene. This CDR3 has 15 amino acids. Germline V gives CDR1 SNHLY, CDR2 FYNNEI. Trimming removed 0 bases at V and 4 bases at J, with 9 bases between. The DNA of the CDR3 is TGTGCCAGCAGTGAAGCGAGGCAGAATAATGAAAAACTGTTTTTT. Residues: CASSEARQNNEKLFF.

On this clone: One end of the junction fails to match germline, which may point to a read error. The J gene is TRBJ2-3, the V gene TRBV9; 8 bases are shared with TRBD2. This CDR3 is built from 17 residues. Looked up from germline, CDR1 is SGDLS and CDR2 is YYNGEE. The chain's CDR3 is CASSVVSGIPPTDAQYF. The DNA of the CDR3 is TGTGCCAGCAGCGTAGTTAGCGGGATCCCCCCCACAGATGCGCAGTATTTT.

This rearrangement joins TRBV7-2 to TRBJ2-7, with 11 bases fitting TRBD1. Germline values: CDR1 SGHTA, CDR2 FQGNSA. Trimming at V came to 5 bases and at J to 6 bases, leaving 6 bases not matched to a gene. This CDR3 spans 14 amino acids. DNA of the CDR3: TGTGCCAGCAGCCCCCGGACAGGGGGCAGCGAGCAGTACTTC. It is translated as CASSPRTGGSEQYF.

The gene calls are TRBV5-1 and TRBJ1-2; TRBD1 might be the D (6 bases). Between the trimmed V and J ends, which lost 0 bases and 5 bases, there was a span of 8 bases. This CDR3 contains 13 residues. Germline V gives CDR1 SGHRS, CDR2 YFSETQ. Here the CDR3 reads CASSLDTGYGYTF. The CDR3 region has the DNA TGCGCCAGCAGCTTGGATACAGGGTATGGCTACACCTTC.

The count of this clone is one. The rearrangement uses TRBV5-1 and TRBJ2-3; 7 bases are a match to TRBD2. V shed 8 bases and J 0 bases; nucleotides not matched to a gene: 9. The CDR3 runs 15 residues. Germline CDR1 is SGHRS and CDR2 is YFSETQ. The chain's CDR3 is CARPPERGSTDTQYF. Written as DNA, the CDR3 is TGCGCCAGACCCCCGGAGCGGGGAAGCACAGATACGCAGTATTTT.

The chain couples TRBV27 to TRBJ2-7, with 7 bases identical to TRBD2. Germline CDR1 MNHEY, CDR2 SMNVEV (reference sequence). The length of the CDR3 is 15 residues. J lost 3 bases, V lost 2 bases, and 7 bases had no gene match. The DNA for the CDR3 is TGTGCCAGCAGTTTAAAGGCGGGGGAGGGCTACGAGCAGTACTTC. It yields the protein CASSLKAGEGYEQYF.

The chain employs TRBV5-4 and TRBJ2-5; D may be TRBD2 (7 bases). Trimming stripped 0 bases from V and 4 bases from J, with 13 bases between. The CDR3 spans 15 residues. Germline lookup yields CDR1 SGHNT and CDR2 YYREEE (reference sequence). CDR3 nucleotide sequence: TGTGCCAGCAGCTTGGGGCAGGGGAGGGCAGAGACCCAGTACTTC. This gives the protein CASSLGQGRAETQYF.

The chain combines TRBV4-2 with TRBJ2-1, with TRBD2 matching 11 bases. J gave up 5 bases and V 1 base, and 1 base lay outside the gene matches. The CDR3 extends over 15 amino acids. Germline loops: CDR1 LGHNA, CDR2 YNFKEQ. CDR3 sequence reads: CASSQGLAGNNEQFF. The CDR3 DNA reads TGTGCCAGCAGCCAAGGACTAGCGGGGAACAATGAGCAGTTCTTC.

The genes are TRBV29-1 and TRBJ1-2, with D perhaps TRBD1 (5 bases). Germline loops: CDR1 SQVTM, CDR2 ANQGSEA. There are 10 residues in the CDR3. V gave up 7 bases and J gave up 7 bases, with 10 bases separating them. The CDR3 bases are TGCAGCGCGGGGGGGGTTGGCTACACCTTC. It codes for CSAGGVGYTF.